The 28 T cell receptor beta chains in this list originate from one sample, sequenced in a study of spatial heterogeneity in lung cancer (dated by TCRdb to the late 2010s). The meaning of the sample's time point label: sample taken at primary tumor resection. TCR sequencing used whole RNA extracted from tumor and nontumor lung tissue, or from cryopreserved PBMC samples, without cell sorting. Libraries were prepared through 5' RACE. Sequencing instrument: NextSeq 500. TCRdb took the public reads, trimmed them with fastp at Q25, ran MiXCR for clone calling and kept in-frame beta chains. Records with the same CDR3 protein are collapsed into one entry carrying the most frequent genes and DNA. Within this sample are tens of thousands of distinct CDR3 sequences, with around 5.8% of them counted one time only. The ten largest make up more than 9% of the sample. The sample was PBMCs, taken at surgery. The receptors come from a male donor with early-stage non-small cell lung cancer.

The V and J genes are TRBV24-1 and TRBJ2-3, with 7 bases identical to TRBD2. Germline-derived CDR1 and CDR2 are KGHDR and SFDVKD. The CDR3 totals 15 residues. The V gene end was trimmed by 10 bases and the J gene end by 2 bases; junction bases not matched to a gene: 11. The CDR3 DNA reads as TGTGCCACATCGGACGCGGGAGAAATCACAGATACGCAGTATTTT. Protein product: CATSDAGEITDTQYF.

This clonotype was counted at least ten times. The chain recombines TRBV5-1 with TRBJ2-4, with a possible D match to TRBD2 (5 bases). With 0 bases removed from V and 4 bases from J, the gap between germline ends came to 8 bases. The CDR3 length is 14 residues. The germline V gene has CDR1 SGHRS and CDR2 YFSETQ. The CDR3, as DNA: TGCGCCAGCAGCTTGGATGGCGGGAAAAACATTCAGTACTTC. It encodes CASSLDGGKNIQYF.

In this sample, this clonotype turned up many times. This chain joins TRBV7-2 and TRBJ2-3; D is unclear. Germline assignment: CDR1 SGHTA and CDR2 FQGNSA. CDR3 length: 12 residues. V dropped 5 bases and J dropped 2 bases, with 5 bases sitting between them. The CDR3 region has the DNA TGTGCCAGCAGCCCTAACACAGATACGCAGTATTTT. As protein: CASSPNTDTQYF.

By frequency in the sample, this clonotype is medium-sized (0.01 to 0.1%). The V gene is TRBV20-1, the J gene TRBJ1-6, with no clear D. From germline, CDR1 is DFQATT and CDR2 SNEGSKA (reference sequence). CDR3 length: 15 residues. V shed 6 bases and J shed 7 bases, with 19 bases lying between them. The CDR3 protein is CSASLLLLRNSPLHF. CDR3 nucleotides: TGCAGTGCCTCTTTACTCCTTTTGAGGAATTCACCCCTCCACTTT.

This clonotype was found many times. The chain is built from TRBV28 and TRBJ2-4; 8 nucleotides align to TRBD1. This CDR3 has 16 amino acids. V shed 4 bases, J shed 0 bases, and the junction held 5 bases outside the gene matches. Germline V lookup: CDR1 MDHEN, CDR2 SYDVKM. CDR3 DNA sequence: TGTGCCAGCAGTTCTACAGGGGGAAGAGCCAAAAACATTCAGTACTTC. Its translation is CASSSTGGRAKNIQYF.

This rearrangement joins TRBV5-4 to TRBJ2-3; 8 bases line up with TRBD2. The V gene end was trimmed by 4 bases and the J gene end by 0 bases; junction bases not matched to a gene: 7. The CDR3 extends over 16 amino acids. Germline CDR1 is SGHNT and CDR2 is YYREEE (reference sequence). The CDR3 DNA sequence: TGTGCCAGCAGCCGCTTTACTAGCGGTAGCACAGATACGCAGTATTTT. Translated: CASSRFTSGSTDTQYF.

This clonotype came up many times. This chain connects TRBV19 to TRBJ2-5, with a possible D match to TRBD2 (6 bases). Germline lookup yields CDR1 LNHDA and CDR2 SQIVND (reference sequence). V was trimmed by 2 bases and J by 1 base, leaving 8 bases between them. This CDR3 spans 14 amino acids. DNA for the CDR3: TGTGCCAGTAGTATACGGGAGTTCCAAGAGACCCAGTACTTC. Its protein product is CASSIREFQETQYF.

V usage is TRBV7-2 and J usage is TRBJ2-3, with 13 positions matching TRBD2. J was trimmed by 5 bases and V by 5 bases; bases with no gene match: 7. Germline assignment: CDR1 SGHTA and CDR2 FQGNSA. The CDR3 is made up of 16 amino acids. Written as DNA, the CDR3 is TGTGCCAGCAGCATACTAGCGGGGGGGAAGGTAGATACGCAGTATTTT. Its translation is CASSILAGGKVDTQYF.

CDR3 sequence: CASSQAPNPYYSNQPQHF. DNA of the CDR3: TGCGCCAGCAGCCAAGCCCCGAACCCTTACTATAGCAATCAGCCCCAGCATTTT. The chain joins TRBV4-1 to TRBJ1-5, with no clear D. Looked up from germline, CDR1 is MGHRA and CDR2 is YSYEKL. The V end was cut by 1 base, the J end by 0 bases, with 16 bases between. This CDR3 contains 18 residues.

On this clonotype itself: A much larger clone differs by one base, so this may be a read error. V is TRBV12-3 or TRBV12-4 and J is TRBJ2-5, with D perhaps matching TRBD1 (5 bases). The V and J ends lost 6 bases and 1 base respectively, with 12 bases between them. The CDR3 runs 14 residues. CDR3 DNA sequence: TGTGCCAGCAGGAGAAAAGGGGTCCAAGAGACCCAGTACTTC. Protein product: CASRRKGVQETQYF.

This clonotype was detected a few times. The genes are TRBV12-3 or TRBV12-4 and TRBJ1-5; 9 bases are a match to TRBD1. Losses at the gene ends were 3 bases for V and 5 bases for J; bases not matched to a gene: 8. The CDR3 is 16 amino acids. The CDR3 DNA reads as TGTGCCAGCAGTTTCCCAAGGGACAGGGTACATCAGCCCCAGCATTTT. It specifies CASSFPRDRVHQPQHF.

This clonotype was found many times. The CDR3 nucleotides read TGTGCCATATCTGGTGGACGTAGGAACACTGAAGCTTTCTTT. Its translation: CAISGGRRNTEAFF. The chain employs TRBV28 and TRBJ1-1; D not resolved. The CDR3 has 14 residues. V was clipped by 10 bases and J by 1 base, with 16 bases between them. CDR1 and CDR2 from the germline V gene are MDHEN and SYDVKM.

The J gene is TRBJ1-6, the V gene TRBV13, with 8 positions matching TRBD1. After removal of 4 bases from V and 7 bases from J, the junction contained 6 bases not matched to a gene. The CDR3 is 15 residues long. Germline V gives CDR1 PRHDT, CDR2 FYEKMQ (reference sequence). CDR3 protein: CASSSDRGGNSPLHF. The CDR3 DNA follows: TGTGCCAGCAGCTCCGACAGGGGAGGGAATTCACCCCTCCACTTT.

At least ten counts were recorded for this clonotype. V usage is TRBV25-1 and J usage is TRBJ1-1, with unresolved D. Trimming took 3 bases from V and 0 from J, leaving 17 bases between them. Looked up from germline, CDR1 is MGHDK and CDR2 is SYGVNS. This CDR3 has 17 amino acids. Here the CDR3 DNA reads TGTGCCAGCAGTGATGCTGGGATGGCAGGATTGAACACTGAAGCTTTCTTT. It is translated as CASSDAGMAGLNTEAFF.

This clonotype was picked up many times. V is TRBV7-9 and J is TRBJ2-5; D is perhaps TRBD2 (6 bases). The CDR3 has 15 residues. CDR1 and CDR2 (germline): SEHNR, FQNEAQ (reference sequence). With 5 bases removed from V and 3 bases from J, the gap between germline ends came to 16 bases. The CDR3 DNA follows: TGTGCCAGCAGCCCTTGGTTGGGCGGGGAAGAGACCCAGTACTTC. Amino acid sequence: CASSPWLGGEETQYF.

Ten or more counts support this clonotype. CDR3 residues: CSARGGTANQPQHF. The CDR3 DNA reads as TGCAGTGCTAGAGGGGGGACAGCCAATCAGCCCCAGCATTTT. The V call is TRBV20-1, the J call TRBJ1-5, with 7 bases lining up with TRBD1. Germline V CDR1 and CDR2: DFQATT, SNEGSKA (reference sequence). V was pared by 1 base and J by 3 bases, with 3 bases of the junction left unmatched. The CDR3 is 14 residues long.

This clonotype was observed at least ten times. The chain is built from TRBV11-1 and TRBJ1-2, with D perhaps matching TRBD1 (6 bases). This CDR3 spans 14 amino acids. With 1 base removed from V and 9 bases from J, the gap between germline ends came to 15 bases. The V gene's germline CDR1 is SGHAT and CDR2 FQDESV (reference sequence). The CDR3 DNA is TGTGCCAGCAGCTTAGATTTCACAGGGCCGAGCTACACCTTC. As protein: CASSLDFTGPSYTF.

This clonotype was found a few times. One end of the junction does not line up with germline, which may come from a read error. The V gene is TRBV2, the J gene TRBJ1-5, with no clear D. Germline V gene sequence: CDR1 SNHLY, CDR2 FYNNEI. The CDR3 extends over 15 amino acids. The CDR3 spells CASSPRGGSHQPKHF. In nucleotides, the CDR3 is TGTGCCAGCAGTCCCCGTGGAGGGTCCCATCAGCCCAAGCATTTT.

This clonotype came up many times. The chain couples TRBV11-3 to TRBJ1-4; maybe TRBD1 (6 bases). V was trimmed by 5 bases and J by 0 bases, leaving 10 bases between them. Per the germline V gene, CDR1 is SGHNT and CDR2 is YENEEA. The CDR3 consists of 15 residues. The CDR3 coding sequence is TGTGCCAGCAGCGAAGGACAGACAACTAATGAAAAACTGTTTTTT. Translation: CASSEGQTTNEKLFF.

This clonotype was found many times. This chain links TRBV5-1 with TRBJ1-1, with D perhaps TRBD1 (5 bases). The CDR3 covers 15 residues. Per germline, CDR1 SGHRS and CDR2 YFSETQ. V lost 0 bases and J 4 bases, leaving 13 bases between the germline ends. In nucleotides, the CDR3 is TGCGCCAGCAGCTTGGTCCCGGGGGTAAGCACTGAAGCTTTCTTT. Its translation: CASSLVPGVSTEAFF.

This clonotype was picked up many times. The chain combines TRBV7-9 with TRBJ1-1; 7 bases are a match to TRBD1. With V trimmed by 5 bases and J by 2 bases, 14 bases remained unmatched. CDR1 is SEHNR and CDR2 is FQNEAQ in the germline V gene (reference sequence). The CDR3 is 17 amino acids. Here the CDR3 DNA reads TGTGCCAGCAGCCCGCCCGGGACAGAGATATACAACACTGAAGCTTTCTTT. It is translated as CASSPPGTEIYNTEAFF.

This clonotype was counted ten times or more. The V call is TRBV29-1, the J call TRBJ2-4; D is uncertain. Germline V gene data show CDR1 as SQVTM and CDR2 as ANQGSEA. Between the trimmed V and J ends, which lost 1 base and 5 bases, there was a span of 6 bases. The CDR3 runs to 12 residues. Here the CDR3 reads CSVEGLQNIQYF. The CDR3 DNA sequence: TGCAGCGTTGAAGGACTCCAAAACATTCAGTACTTC.

This clonotype was detected many times. The rearrangement links TRBV5-1 to TRBJ1-2, with D maybe TRBD1 (6 bases). The CDR3 has 15 amino acids. V shed 2 bases and J shed 0 bases, with 11 bases lying between them. Germline CDR1 is SGHRS and CDR2 is YFSETQ. Here the CDR3 reads CASSFDRPTNYGYTF. The CDR3 DNA sequence: TGCGCCAGCAGCTTCGACAGGCCTACTAACTATGGCTACACCTTC.

The table lists this clonotype with many counts. The V call is TRBV10-1, the J call TRBJ1-5, with D possibly being TRBD1 (5 bases). CDR1 WNHNN and CDR2 SYGVQD come from the germline V gene (reference sequence). The length of the CDR3 is 12 residues. Trimming stripped 7 bases from V and 8 bases from J, with 12 bases between. The CDR3 nucleotides read TGCGCCAGCACCATAGTCAGGGAGCCCCAGCATTTT. Its protein is CASTIVREPQHF.

The CDR3 DNA sequence: TGTGCCAGCAGCCTCGGACAGGGGAGGTCACCCCTCCACTTT. This encodes CASSLGQGRSPLHF. The V gene is TRBV5-6, the J gene TRBJ1-6, with 9 bases aligning to TRBD1. J was trimmed by 10 bases and V by 4 bases; bases with no gene match: 6. The CDR3 runs to 14 residues. Germline values: CDR1 SGHDT, CDR2 YYEEEE.

This clonotype came up many times. The CDR3 spells CASSQGSVGTEAFF. Here the CDR3 DNA reads TGCGCCAGCAGCCAAGGGTCGGTAGGCACTGAAGCTTTCTTT. This chain links TRBV4-3 with TRBJ1-1; D uncertain. Germline assignment: CDR1 LGHNA and CDR2 YSLEER. The CDR3 is made up of 14 amino acids. V lost 1 base and J 4 bases, leaving 10 bases between the germline ends.

This clonotype has a count of ten or more. The rearrangement links TRBV5-1 to TRBJ2-5; 10 bases line up with TRBD2. The CDR3 runs to 15 residues. The V segment lost 1 base and the J segment 2 bases; nucleotides outside the gene matches: 2. Germline V lookup: CDR1 SGHRS, CDR2 YFSETQ. CDR3 residues: CASSLIAGGQETQYF. The CDR3 DNA sequence: TGCGCCAGCAGCTTGATAGCGGGGGGACAAGAGACCCAGTACTTC.

This clonotype was seen ten or more times. V usage is TRBV28 and J usage is TRBJ1-2, with D unclear. Per the germline V gene, CDR1 is MDHEN and CDR2 is SYDVKM. The CDR3 is 14 amino acids. Trimming stripped 1 base from V and 0 bases from J, with 6 bases between. This CDR3 is CASSLLSPNYGYTF. Here the CDR3 DNA reads TGTGCCAGCAGTTTATTGTCTCCTAACTATGGCTACACCTTC.